This TCR beta chain was sequenced for a study of memory CD4+ T cells and cytomegalovirus serostatus. Study-wide results and caveats: Of approximately 150 reported CMV TCRbeta sequences, 60 to 85 were found in memory CD4+ repertoires.

Germline V gene data show CDR1 as MDHEN and CDR2 as SYDVKM. The CDR3 runs to 15 residues. V was trimmed by 2 bases and J by 0 bases, leaving 8 bases between them. This table comes from immunoSEQ multiplex PCR, and its TCRdb copy is limited to in-frame clones, with some not included. The sample holds 56,000 or so clones, 82% seen once. To note about this clone: What it recognizes is unknown.

The sort gate was single viable CD3+CD4+CD8-CD45RO+ cells for memory CD4+ T cells. Donors' CMV status reflects serum IgG against pp150, pp28, p38, p52. Sequences were obtained from memory CD4+ T cells from blood. The sequence was collected from an adult in good health and CMV-seronegative. This sequence joins TRBV28 and TRBJ1-3; D ambiguous. The CDR3 loop reads CASSLIQASGNTIYF. The CDR3 DNA follows: TGTGCCAGCAGTTTAATCCAGGCCTCTGGAAACACCATATATTTT. The complete variable domain, with remaining parts taken from reference TRBV28 and TRBJ1-3, reads DVKVTQSSRYLVKRTGEKVFLECVQDMDHENMFWYRQDPGLGLRLIYFSYDVKMKEKGDIPEGYSVSREKKERFSLILESASTNQTSMYLCASSLIQASGNTIYFGEGSWLTVV.